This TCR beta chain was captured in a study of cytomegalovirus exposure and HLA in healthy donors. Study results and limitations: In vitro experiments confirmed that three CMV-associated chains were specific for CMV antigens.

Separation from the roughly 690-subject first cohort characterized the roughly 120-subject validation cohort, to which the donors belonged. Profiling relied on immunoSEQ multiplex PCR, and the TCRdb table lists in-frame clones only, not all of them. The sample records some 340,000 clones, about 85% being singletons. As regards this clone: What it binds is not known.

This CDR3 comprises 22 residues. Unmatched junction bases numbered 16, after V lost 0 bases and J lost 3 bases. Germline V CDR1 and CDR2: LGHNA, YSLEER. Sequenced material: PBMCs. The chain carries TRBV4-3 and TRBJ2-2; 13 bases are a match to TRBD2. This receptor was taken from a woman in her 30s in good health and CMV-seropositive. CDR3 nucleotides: TGCGCCAGCAGCCAAGATCTCGGGTACGGACTAGCGGGAGTGAGGGACACCGGGGAGCTGTTTTTT. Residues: CASSQDLGYGLAGVRDTGELFF.